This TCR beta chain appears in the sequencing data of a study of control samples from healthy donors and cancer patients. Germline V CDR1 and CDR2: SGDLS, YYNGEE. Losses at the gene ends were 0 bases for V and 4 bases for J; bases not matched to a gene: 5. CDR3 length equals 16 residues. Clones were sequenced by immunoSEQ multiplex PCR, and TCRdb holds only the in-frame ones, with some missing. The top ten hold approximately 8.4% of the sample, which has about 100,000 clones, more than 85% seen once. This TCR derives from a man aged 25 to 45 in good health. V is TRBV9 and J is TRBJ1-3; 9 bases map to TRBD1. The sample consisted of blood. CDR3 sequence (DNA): TGTGCCAGCAGCGTAGCGGGACAGGGTCGGGGAAACACCATATATTTT. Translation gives CASSVAGQGRGNTIYF.